One TCR beta chain is described in this entry. The sample is drawn from a study of PD-L1 blockade in urothelial cancer. Study at large: Atezolizumab therapy began for patients around 2014, dosed at 1,200 mg intravenously every 3 weeks. Patients' histories included 0 to 3 prior chemotherapy regimens. Per blood sample, T cells had a median of roughly 150,000.

This CDR3 contains 14 residues. Germline V gives CDR1 MDHEN, CDR2 SYDVKM. V shed 7 bases and J shed 7 bases, with 14 bases lying between them. PCRs each included synthetic TCR analog templates spiked in. Profiled with immunoSEQ multiplex PCR; TCRdb holds only in-frame clones, not every one. The repertoire holds about 130,000 clones, with roughly 80% as singletons. Time point meaning: pretreatment peripheral blood. The specimen comprised PBMCs, sampled around atezolizumab (anti-PD-L1) treatment. The chain combines TRBV28 with TRBJ1-6; D gene unclear. The origin of this receptor is a man in his forties or fifties with urothelial cancer. The CDR3 DNA reads TGTGCCAGCAACGTGTCCGGTTACAATTCACCCCTCCACTTT. Its translation: CASNVSGYNSPLHF.